This T cell receptor (beta chain) was identified in a study of beta chain features in type 1 diabetes. The entirety of the isolated RNA underwent reverse transcription, so expressed TCRB transcripts were sequenced. The repertoire was sequenced with immunoSEQ multiplex PCR; TCRdb's copy has only in-frame clones and lacks some. Here the sample spans about 200,000 clones, about 11% being singletons. In this sample, this clone turned up a few times. Its antigen is not known. Overall study findings and caveats: Insertions at VDJ junctions were less frequent in type 1 diabetes patients. These patients also deleted more nucleotides at the same junctions.

Only one heparinised blood draw was taken per donor, and its volume averaged approximately 100 mL. By way of CD45RO/CCR7/CD25/CD127/CD95/CD27, the CD4+ regulatory, stem cell-like memory, central memory and naive cells were sorted. Trimming removed 5 bases at V and 1 base at J, with 6 bases between. This CDR3 contains 14 residues. CDR1 is SEHNR and CDR2 is FQNEAQ in the germline V gene (reference sequence). This sequence was found in a man between 18 and 29 years old in good health. The rearrangement links TRBV7-9 to TRBJ2-6, with D uncertain. The sequencing sample was made of central memory CD4+ T cells from blood. The CDR3 protein is CASSPASGANVLTF. The DNA of the CDR3 is TGTGCCAGCAGCCCTGCTTCTGGGGCCAACGTCCTGACTTTC.